These 26 T cell receptor beta chains came from one sample sequenced in a study of T cell repertoires in cytomegalovirus infection. Their specific antigens are unknown. TCRdb processed the reads anew with MiXCR; each CDR3 protein has one entry. Here the sample spans 550,000 to 850,000 distinct CDR3 sequences, roughly 36% being singletons. Here the sequenced sample was cultured PBMCs, taken from culture after CMV antigen stimulation. The receptor set was obtained from a human donor in good health (CMV status not recorded). Some clones in this sample may be carry-over from other donors' samples.

At least ten counts were recorded for this clonotype. The chain carries TRBV7-2 and TRBJ1-1; perhaps TRBD1 as D (6 bases). CDR1 and CDR2 (germline): SGHTA, FQGNSA. V lost 1 base and J 3 bases, leaving 15 bases between the germline ends. There are 16 residues in the CDR3. The CDR3 region has the DNA TGTGCCAGCAGCTTAGTAGTCGGGGGGCGTGACACTGAAGCTTTCTTT. Encoded protein: CASSLVVGGRDTEAFF. Based on the CDR3 plus reference TRBV7-2 and TRBJ1-1, the full variable domain is GAGVSQSPSNKVTEKGKDVELRCDPISGHTALYWYRQSLGQGLEFLIYFQGNSAPDKSGLPSDRFSAERTGGSVSTLTIQRTQQEDSAVYLCASSLVVGGRDTEAFFGQGTRLTVV.

V is TRBV7-9 and J is TRBJ2-7, with a weak D call TRBD2 (5 bases). The V end lost 0 bases, the J end lost 5 bases, and 14 bases lay between the germline ends. The CDR3 length is 15 residues. Looked up from germline, CDR1 is SEHNR and CDR2 is FQNEAQ (reference sequence). This CDR3 reads CASSLAVGVKDEQYF. CDR3 bases: TGTGCCAGCAGCTTAGCGGTCGGGGTTAAGGACGAGCAGTACTTC.

The gene calls are TRBV2 and TRBJ1-6; D gene uncertain. Germline V gene lookup returns CDR1 SNHLY and CDR2 FYNNEI. The CDR3 has 16 amino acids. V dropped 7 bases and J dropped 0 bases, with 13 bases sitting between them. The CDR3 loop reads CASNGRSSSYNSPLHF. The DNA for the CDR3 is TGTGCCAGCAACGGCAGGTCGAGCTCCTATAATTCACCCCTCCACTTT. Full variable domain (remainder filled in from reference TRBV2 and TRBJ1-6): EPEVTQTPSHQVTQMGQEVILRCVPISNHLYFYWYRQILGQKVEFLVSFYNNEISEKSEIFDDQFSVERPDGSNFTLKIRSTKLEDSAMYFCASNGRSSSYNSPLHFGNGTRLTVT.

The chain links TRBV20-1 to TRBJ2-3, with 7 bases identical to TRBD2. This CDR3 is 15 amino acids long. Germline loops: CDR1 DFQATT, CDR2 SNEGSKA (reference sequence). The ends lost 4 bases at V and 3 bases at J; junction bases unmatched: 10. CDR3 in amino acids: CSATREDERTDTQYF. In nucleotides, the CDR3 is TGCAGTGCTACCCGGGAGGATGAGAGAACAGATACGCAGTATTTT.

The chain carries TRBV2 and TRBJ1-2, with 9 bases that match TRBD1. CDR1 is SNHLY, CDR2 FYNNEI, per germline. The junction had 14 bases not matched to a gene; V was cut back by 6 bases and J by 6 bases. There are 16 residues in the CDR3. The CDR3 sequence: CASSGTRDRVSDGYTF. In DNA, the CDR3 is TGTGCCAGCAGCGGAACCCGGGACAGGGTTTCGGATGGCTACACCTTC.

This rearrangement joins TRBV18 to TRBJ1-3, with unresolved D. CDR3 size: 15 residues. CDR1 is KGHSH, CDR2 LQKENI, per germline. V was clipped by 6 bases and J by 2 bases, with 14 bases between them. CDR3 DNA: TGTGCCAGCTCTCCTCCCGGGAGGGCTGGAAACACCATATATTTT. Encoded protein: CASSPPGRAGNTIYF.

The chain joins TRBV5-4 to TRBJ2-6; D is ambiguous. V was pared by 4 bases and J by 4 bases, with 12 bases between. Germline V gives CDR1 SGHNT, CDR2 YYREEE (reference sequence). CDR3 length: 15 amino acids. DNA for the CDR3: TGTGCCAGCAGCGCTCCGGGTCTCGGGGCCAACGTCCTGACTTTC. Translation: CASSAPGLGANVLTF.

The CDR3 region is CASSGQGARQPQHF. The CDR3 nucleotides read TGTGCCAGCAGTGGACAGGGGGCCCGGCAGCCCCAGCATTTT. The rearrangement links TRBV6-1 to TRBJ1-5; 10 positions agree with TRBD1. This CDR3 spans 14 amino acids. With V trimmed by 4 bases and J by 7 bases, 4 bases remained unmatched. CDR1 and CDR2 (germline): MNHNS, SASEGT.

This clonotype turned up a few times. The genes are TRBV12-3 or TRBV12-4 and TRBJ2-3; D may be TRBD1 (5 bases). This CDR3 spans 15 amino acids. Trimming took off 2 bases at V and 5 bases at J, with 14 bases between the two ends. The CDR3 nucleotides are TGTGCCAGCAGTTTACAGGGAACACGCCAAGATACGCAGTATTTT. It translates to CASSLQGTRQDTQYF.

There are many counts of this clonotype. V is TRBV7-2 and J is TRBJ2-1; 10 bases align to TRBD2. Trimming removed 0 bases from V and 2 bases from J; junction bases left unmatched: 4. CDR1 and CDR2 from the germline V gene are SGHTA and FQGNSA. The CDR3 is 17 amino acids. The CDR3 bases are TGTGCCAGCAGCTTAGCTCTAGCGGGAGTGCCCTACAATGAGCAGTTCTTC. It is translated as CASSLALAGVPYNEQFF.

The sample holds many counts of this clonotype. The CDR3 protein is CASWTKGFSVNSGANVLTF. The CDR3 DNA is TGTGCCAGCTGGACCAAGGGATTTTCCGTCAACTCTGGGGCCAACGTCCTGACTTTC. This chain connects TRBV6-2 or TRBV6-3 to TRBJ2-6; no reliable D call. Germline CDR1 is MNHEY and CDR2 is SVGEGT. The CDR3 is 19 amino acids. Trimming took 8 bases from V and 0 from J, leaving 23 bases between them.

V usage is TRBV6-6 and J usage is TRBJ1-5; no firm D call. The V gene lost 10 bases and the J gene lost 0 bases, with 16 bases spanning the gap. CDR1 is MNHNY and CDR2 is SVGAGI in the germline V gene (reference sequence). This CDR3 is built from 15 residues. CDR3 sequence: CATRNQDLSNQPQHF. CDR3 nucleotide sequence: TGTGCCACCAGGAACCAGGATCTTAGCAATCAGCCCCAGCATTTT.

The rearrangement uses TRBV6-2 or TRBV6-3 and TRBJ2-7; D gene unclear. The length of the CDR3 is 12 residues. The V gene's germline CDR1 is MNHEY and CDR2 SVGEGT. Trimming shortened V by 5 bases and J by 2 bases, and 7 bases separated the two germline ends. The chain's CDR3 is CASSAGTYEQYF. DNA of the CDR3: TGTGCCAGCAGTGCAGGAACCTACGAGCAGTACTTC.

The V gene is TRBV20-1, the J gene TRBJ1-4; 10 positions match TRBD1. Germline assignment: CDR1 DFQATT and CDR2 SNEGSKA (reference sequence). This CDR3 spans 15 amino acids. After removal of 6 bases from V and 6 bases from J, the junction contained 10 bases not matched to a gene. The CDR3 DNA is TGCAGTGCCAACGGACAGGGGGGGATAGATGAAAAACTGTTTTTT. Encoded protein: CSANGQGGIDEKLFF.

Only a few counts were recorded for this clonotype. The chain joins TRBV7-2 to TRBJ1-6; D is undetermined. From germline, CDR1 is SGHTA and CDR2 FQGNSA. Trimming took off 4 bases at V and 9 bases at J, with 16 bases between the two ends. The CDR3 spans 15 residues. In DNA form, the CDR3 reads TGTGCCAGCAGCTCCAAAAGTTCCGATTTTTCACCCCTCCACTTT. Its translation is CASSSKSSDFSPLHF.

This clonotype was seen many times. The gene calls are TRBV7-2 and TRBJ1-2; 10 nucleotides match TRBD1. This CDR3 contains 14 residues. V lost 3 bases to trimming and J lost 8 bases; unmatched junction nucleotides: 6. Germline CDR1 is SGHTA and CDR2 is FQGNSA. The chain's CDR3 is CASSLTGGAWGYTF. The CDR3 nucleotides read TGTGCCAGCAGCTTGACAGGGGGCGCGTGGGGCTACACCTTC.

This clonotype was picked up a small number of times. This rearrangement joins TRBV20-1 to TRBJ1-5; D gene uncertain. This CDR3 region has 13 residues. In germline, CDR1 is DFQATT, CDR2 SNEGSKA (reference sequence). V was clipped by 3 bases and J by 3 bases, with 9 bases between them. The CDR3 loop reads CSASKTNNQPQHF. Here the CDR3 DNA reads TGCAGTGCTAGTAAGACAAACAATCAGCCCCAGCATTTT.

There are many counts of this clonotype. The rearrangement links TRBV7-2 to TRBJ1-5, with TRBD1 matching over 10 bases. With V trimmed by 5 bases and J by 2 bases, 3 bases remained unmatched. The V gene's germline CDR1 is SGHTA and CDR2 FQGNSA. The CDR3 totals 15 residues. CDR3 in amino acids: CASSDRGLRNQPQHF. The DNA of the CDR3 is TGTGCCAGCAGCGACAGGGGGCTTCGCAATCAGCCCCAGCATTTT.

This rearrangement joins TRBV5-1 to TRBJ2-3, with D perhaps matching TRBD1 (5 bases). Trimming removed 3 bases from V and 5 bases from J, with 13 bases in between. CDR3 length: 14 residues. Germline V gene lookup returns CDR1 SGHRS and CDR2 YFSETQ. The CDR3 nucleotides are TGCGCCAGCAGCTCTCGACAGCTACAAGATACGCAGTATTTT. It yields the protein CASSSRQLQDTQYF.

This clonotype was seen more than once but under ten times. The chain uses TRBV27 and TRBJ2-1; D is possibly TRBD1 (6 bases). There are 12 residues in the CDR3. With 4 bases removed from V and 6 bases from J, the gap between germline ends came to 7 bases. The germline V gene encodes CDR1 MNHEY and CDR2 SMNVEV (reference sequence). The CDR3, as DNA: TGTGCCAGCAGTTACAGGGCCAATGAGCAGTTCTTC. Amino acids: CASSYRANEQFF.

This clonotype was counted ten times or more. The genes are TRBV7-8 and TRBJ1-1; 9 bases are shared with TRBD1. The germline V gene encodes CDR1 SGHVS and CDR2 FQNEAQ. The CDR3 length is 14 residues. The ends lost 0 bases at V and 8 bases at J; junction bases unmatched: 4. Here the CDR3 reads CASSLATGGGEAFF. CDR3 DNA: TGTGCCAGCAGCTTAGCGACAGGGGGTGGGGAAGCTTTCTTT. The full variable domain, rest sourced from reference TRBV7-8 and TRBJ1-1, is GAGVSQSPRYKVAKRGQDVALRCDPISGHVSLFWYQQALGQGPEFLTYFQNEAQLDKSGLPSDRFFAERPEGSVSTLKIQRTQQEDSAVYLCASSLATGGGEAFFGQGTRLTVV.

V usage is TRBV12-3 or TRBV12-4 and J usage is TRBJ1-6, with TRBD1 matching 7 bases. The V and J ends lost 6 bases and 9 bases, in that order; junction bases with no gene match: 8. The CDR3 is made up of 14 amino acids. The CDR3 sequence: CASRPGQRRSPLHF. CDR3 DNA sequence: TGTGCCAGCAGGCCGGGACAGCGACGTTCACCCCTCCACTTT.

This chain connects TRBV12-3 or TRBV12-4 to TRBJ2-5, with 8 bases aligning to TRBD2. This CDR3 has 14 amino acids. Trimming at V came to 5 bases and at J to 0 bases, leaving 2 bases not matched to a gene. Here the CDR3 reads CASSRGGDQETQYF. The CDR3 nucleotides are TGTGCCAGCAGTCGGGGGGGAGACCAAGAGACCCAGTACTTC.

The chain employs TRBV6-2 or TRBV6-3 and TRBJ2-1; no clear D. The CDR3 is 14 residues long. Between the trimmed V and J ends, which lost 0 bases and 11 bases, there was a span of 14 bases. Per the germline V gene, CDR1 is MNHEY and CDR2 is SVGEGT. CDR3 DNA sequence: TGTGCCAGCAGTTACTCGACTGTGACTCGGAAGCAGTTCTTC. Protein sequence: CASSYSTVTRKQFF.

The chain links TRBV4-1 to TRBJ2-3; 7 bases agree with TRBD2. Germline CDR1 MGHRA, CDR2 YSYEKL. The length of the CDR3 is 17 residues. V was clipped by 4 bases and J by 3 bases; unmatched bases: 13. In nucleotides, the CDR3 is TGCGCCAGCAGCCCGATCGGGAGGCGGGCAGGAACAGATACGCAGTATTTT. Protein product: CASSPIGRRAGTDTQYF.

The sample holds many counts of this clonotype. This chain connects TRBV19 to TRBJ2-5; TRBD1 matches at 10 bases. The CDR3 consists of 16 residues. CDR1 is LNHDA and CDR2 is SQIVND in the germline V gene (reference sequence). V lost 6 bases, J lost 1 base, and 8 bases stayed unmatched. The CDR3 sequence: CASRARGQGPQETQYF. CDR3 DNA: TGTGCCAGTAGGGCCCGGGGACAGGGGCCCCAAGAGACCCAGTACTTC.